Presented here are 24 T cell receptor beta chains from one specimen sequenced in a study of blood T cells in healthy people across ages. It was with a sample-barcoded 5' primer and a J-beta primer mix that a second PCR of roughly 7 to 11 cycles was run. TCRdb recomputed calls from the 5' RACE reads with MiXCR, one row per CDR3 protein. The sample contains over 1,300,000 distinct CDR3 sequences, approximately 59% of which appear only once. Sequenced: blood. These receptors were obtained from a man between 18 and 35 years old in good health.

The rearrangement uses TRBV29-1 and TRBJ1-2, with 9 bases fitting TRBD1. The V gene's germline CDR1 is SQVTM and CDR2 ANQGSEA. The CDR3 consists of 15 residues. The V segment lost 4 bases and the J segment 5 bases; nucleotides outside the gene matches: 11. CDR3 DNA: TGCAGCGTTGGCCGGGACAGGGATTTCGATTATGGCTACACCTTC. It encodes CSVGRDRDFDYGYTF.

This clonotype was seen just once. The V call is TRBV7-2, the J call TRBJ1-4, with D uncertain. The ends were cut back, 4 bases at V and 7 bases at J, with 16 bases in the middle. From germline, CDR1 is SGHTA and CDR2 FQGNSA. This CDR3 spans 15 amino acids. CDR3 amino acids: CASSSLDQPGEKLFF. Written as DNA, the CDR3 is TGTGCCAGCAGCTCCTTGGACCAGCCTGGTGAAAAACTGTTTTTT.

The gene calls are TRBV20-1 and TRBJ2-7; D possibly corresponds to TRBD2 (6 bases). Germline values: CDR1 DFQATT, CDR2 SNEGSKA (reference sequence). V lost 6 bases and J lost 3, with 15 bases in between. The CDR3 spans 13 residues. CDR3 sequence (DNA): TGCAGTGCCAAACCGGGACTCCTCTACGAGCAGTACTTC. The encoded protein is CSAKPGLLYEQYF.

The J gene is TRBJ1-5, the V gene TRBV7-9, with D possibly matching TRBD1 (5 bases). Germline V gives CDR1 SEHNR, CDR2 FQNEAQ (reference sequence). The CDR3 length is 13 residues. V lost 6 bases, J lost 8 bases, and 14 bases lay in between. CDR3 in amino acids: CASSRQGGEPQHF. CDR3 DNA sequence: TGTGCCAGCAGTCGGCAGGGAGGGGAGCCCCAGCATTTT.

As concerns this clonotype: The missing conserved phenylalanine or tryptophan at the end of this CDR3 makes a read error likely. This chain uses TRBV20-1 with TRBJ2-5; no firm D call. Deletions cut 2 bases from V and 3 bases from J, with 1 base between. Germline CDR1 and CDR2: DFQATT and SNEGSKA (reference sequence). The CDR3 extends over 10 amino acids. The CDR3 DNA follows: TGCAGTGCTAGAAAAGAGACCCAGTACTCC. It specifies CSARKETQYS.

This clonotype was recorded a few times. The chain couples TRBV3-1 to TRBJ1-2, with no clear D. With 0 bases removed from V and 2 bases from J, the gap between germline ends came to 7 bases. CDR3 length equals 14 residues. The germline V gene has CDR1 LGHDT and CDR2 YNNKEL (reference sequence). CDR3 in amino acids: CASSQDPQNYGYTF. As DNA, the CDR3 is TGTGCCAGCAGCCAAGACCCCCAGAACTATGGCTACACCTTC.

V is TRBV7-2 and J is TRBJ1-5, with D possibly being TRBD1 (6 bases). Trimming removed 5 bases at V and 3 bases at J, with 14 bases between. Germline loops: CDR1 SGHTA, CDR2 FQGNSA. This CDR3 has 15 amino acids. CDR3 nucleotides: TGTGCCAGCAGCCCGTCGACAGGATCCAATCAGCCCCAGCATTTT. Translation: CASSPSTGSNQPQHF.

The V and J genes are TRBV29-1 and TRBJ2-4, with TRBD1 identical over 8 bases. Judging by the DNA end, TRBJ2-7 fits better; the J call may be wrong. Looked up from germline, CDR1 is SQVTM and CDR2 is ANQGSEA. The length of the CDR3 is 11 residues. The CDR3 region has the DNA TGCAGCGTTAAGACAGGGGACGAGCAGTACTTC. Translation: CSVKTGDEQYF.

A remark on this clonotype: Germline is not matched at one junction end, which may reflect a read error. This chain links TRBV4-1 with TRBJ2-5, with 7 bases lining up with TRBD2. The V gene's germline CDR1 is MGHRA and CDR2 YSYEKL. The CDR3 length is 16 residues. The CDR3 DNA sequence: TGCGCCAGCGGCCAGGAACGACTAGCCGGAGGAGAGACCCAGTACTTC. Protein: CASGQERLAGGETQYF.

V gene TRBV3-1 combines with J gene TRBJ2-1; 8 nucleotides line up with TRBD1. J lost 10 bases, V lost 4 bases, and 12 bases had no gene match. The CDR3 extends over 15 amino acids. CDR1 and CDR2 (germline): LGHDT, YNNKEL (reference sequence). CDR3 nucleotides: TGTGCCAGCAGCCCTACCCCCGACAGGGGCTACGAGCAGTTCTTC. This translates into CASSPTPDRGYEQFF.

The genes are TRBV6-1 and TRBJ2-1; possible D gene TRBD2, 5 bases. V was clipped by 3 bases and J by 15 bases, with 18 bases between them. CDR3 length equals 13 residues. Looked up from germline, CDR1 is MNHNS and CDR2 is SASEGT. CDR3 amino acids: CASSEGGRGRPFF. The CDR3 DNA follows: TGTGCCAGCAGTGAGGGCGGGCGAGGGAGACCGTTCTTC.

V gene TRBV12-3 or TRBV12-4 combines with J gene TRBJ2-7; D unclear. Trimming removed 7 bases from V and 3 bases from J, with 10 bases in between. The CDR3 is 12 amino acids. CDR3 protein: CASKGLHYEQYF. CDR3 bases: TGTGCCAGCAAGGGTCTCCACTACGAGCAGTACTTC.

This chain connects TRBV7-2 to TRBJ2-1, with 8 bases fitting TRBD2. Germline values: CDR1 SGHTA, CDR2 FQGNSA. This CDR3 is 15 amino acids long. J lost 5 bases, V lost 5 bases, and 8 bases had no gene match. The CDR3 region is CASSPPGLGNNEQFF. CDR3 sequence (DNA): TGTGCCAGCAGCCCCCCGGGACTAGGGAACAATGAGCAGTTCTTC.

The chain couples TRBV3-1 to TRBJ2-5; the D gene could be TRBD1 or TRBD2 (5 bases each). Matching the DNA end better, TRBJ2-7 makes the J call doubtful. The CDR3 is 16 residues long. The V gene's germline CDR1 is LGHDT and CDR2 YNNKEL (reference sequence). The CDR3 DNA follows: TGTGCCAGCAGCCAAGTTCGGGGCAGTTTTAGCTACGAGCAGTACTTC. It encodes CASSQVRGSFSYEQYF.

The V and J genes are TRBV29-1 and TRBJ2-5; D unresolved. Germline CDR1 and CDR2: SQVTM and ANQGSEA. The CDR3 spans 11 residues. V was pared by 8 bases and J by 3 bases, with 10 bases between. Here the CDR3 reads CSLAAKETQYF. The CDR3 nucleotides are TGCAGCCTTGCGGCCAAAGAGACCCAGTACTTC.

In this sample, this clonotype turned up once. The CDR3 loop reads CASSYEGGGQETQYF. The CDR3 coding sequence is TGTGCCAGCAGTTACGAGGGAGGTGGACAAGAGACCCAGTACTTC. V and J are TRBV6-6 and TRBJ2-5; tentatively, D is TRBD2 (6 bases). This CDR3 comprises 15 residues. Trimming cost V 2 bases and J 2 bases, with 12 bases left between them. Per the germline V gene, CDR1 is MNHNY and CDR2 is SVGAGI (reference sequence).

This clonotype was counted only a few times. This chain joins TRBV20-1 and TRBJ2-1, with 7 bases identical to TRBD2. The CDR3 is 12 amino acids. The germline gives CDR1 DFQATT, CDR2 SNEGSKA (reference sequence). J was trimmed by 7 bases and V by 3 bases; bases with no gene match: 3. The CDR3 coding sequence is TGCAGTGCTAGCGGGAGGAGGAATGAGCAGTTCTTC. Its translation: CSASGRRNEQFF.

The chain joins TRBV29-1 to TRBJ1-1; 8 nucleotides align to TRBD1. The V gene end was trimmed by 7 bases and the J gene end by 1 base; junction bases not matched to a gene: 8. Germline values: CDR1 SQVTM, CDR2 ANQGSEA. This CDR3 region has 14 residues. CDR3 protein: CSATRTGWNTEAFF. The CDR3 coding sequence is TGCAGCGCTACCAGGACAGGGTGGAACACTGAAGCTTTCTTT.

The chain uses TRBV2 and TRBJ2-7, with D tentatively TRBD1 or TRBD2 (5 bases each). Germline CDR1 is SNHLY and CDR2 is FYNNEI. V was trimmed by 7 bases and J by 5 bases, leaving 18 bases between them. The CDR3 covers 14 residues. The CDR3 protein is CASNQILVGHEQYF. CDR3 in DNA: TGTGCCAGCAATCAAATCTTGGTGGGACACGAGCAGTACTTC.

The chain combines TRBV27 with TRBJ2-7; 9 bases line up with TRBD2. The CDR3 sequence is 15 residues long. The junction had 13 bases not matched to a gene; V was cut back by 6 bases and J by 7 bases. Per germline, CDR1 MNHEY and CDR2 SMNVEV (reference sequence). CDR3 in DNA: TGTGCCAGCAGCGATGGGGGGGGACTAGCCCCTGAGCAGTACTTC. Encoded protein: CASSDGGGLAPEQYF.

The chain has TRBV7-9 and TRBJ2-1, with TRBD2 matching 7 bases. The germline V gene has CDR1 SEHNR and CDR2 FQNEAQ (reference sequence). The CDR3 spans 14 residues. Trimming took 3 bases from V and 3 from J; bases not matched to a gene: 2. The CDR3 sequence: CASSFTSDYNEQFF. Here the CDR3 DNA reads TGTGCCAGCAGCTTTACTAGCGACTACAATGAGCAGTTCTTC.

This clonotype was seen a handful of times. The chain has TRBV7-2 and TRBJ2-7; tentative D call: TRBD2 (5 bases). The CDR3 is 15 amino acids. V shed 2 bases and J shed 1 base, with 12 bases lying between them. CDR1 SGHTA and CDR2 FQGNSA come from the germline V gene. The CDR3, as DNA: TGTGCCAGCAGCTTAACGGTAGAGGGATCCTACGAGCAGTACTTC. Protein product: CASSLTVEGSYEQYF.

V gene TRBV20-1 combines with J gene TRBJ1-6, with a weak D call TRBD1 (6 bases). This CDR3 contains 15 residues. Germline V gene data show CDR1 as DFQATT and CDR2 as SNEGSKA (reference sequence). The V end lost 6 bases, the J end lost 7 bases, and 19 bases lay between the germline ends. CDR3 DNA: TGCAGTGCCATCTCTCCGGGACATGGCAATTCACCCCTCCACTTT. This codes for CSAISPGHGNSPLHF.

The rearrangement links TRBV6-4 to TRBJ1-2; no clear D gene. Germline assignment: CDR1 MRHNA and CDR2 SNTAGT. The V end lost 0 bases, the J end lost 0 bases, and 8 bases lay between the germline ends. The CDR3 loop spans 15 amino acids. The CDR3 region is CASSDSGGTNYGYTF. In DNA form, the CDR3 reads TGTGCCAGCAGTGACTCTGGCGGAACTAACTATGGCTACACCTTC.